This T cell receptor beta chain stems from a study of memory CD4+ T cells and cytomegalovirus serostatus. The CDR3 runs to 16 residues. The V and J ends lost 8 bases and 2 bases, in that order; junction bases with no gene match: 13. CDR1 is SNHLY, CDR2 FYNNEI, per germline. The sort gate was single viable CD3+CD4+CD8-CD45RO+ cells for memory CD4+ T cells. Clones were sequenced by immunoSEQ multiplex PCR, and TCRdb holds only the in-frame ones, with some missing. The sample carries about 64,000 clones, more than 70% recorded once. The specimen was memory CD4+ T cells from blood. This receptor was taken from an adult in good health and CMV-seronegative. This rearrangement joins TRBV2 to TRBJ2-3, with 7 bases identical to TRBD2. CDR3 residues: CASRVRAGDNTDTQYF. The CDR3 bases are TGTGCCAGCCGCGTTCGGGCGGGGGATAACACAGATACGCAGTATTTT.